This record looks at one T cell receptor (beta chain) sequence and its context. Its antigen remains unknown. A multiplex PCR was run with 60 Vbeta primers and 13 Jbeta primers. The method was immunoSEQ multiplex PCR; TCRdb's version includes in-frame clones alone and lacks a portion of them. The data contain about 130,000 clones, roughly 80% of them singletons. The CDR3 contains 12 residues. Trimming removed 3 bases from V and 4 bases from J, with 5 bases in between. The germline V gene has CDR1 SGHVS and CDR2 FQNEAQ. This record comes from a study of cytomegalovirus exposure and HLA in healthy donors. General study findings and limits: TRBV6-2, TRBV6-3 and some other V segments were unresolvable in 87-base-pair reads.

This TCR came from a man in his thirties or forties in good health and CMV-seronegative. The sample was PBMCs. This chain links TRBV7-8 with TRBJ2-3; D not resolved. The CDR3 loop reads CASSFGPDTQYF. The CDR3 DNA sequence: TGTGCCAGCAGCTTCGGTCCAGATACGCAGTATTTT.